This entry lists 11 T cell receptor beta chains sequenced from one sample in a study of cytomegalovirus exposure and HLA in healthy donors. Researchers ran the PCR with 60 Vbeta and 13 Jbeta primers. Profiling relied on immunoSEQ multiplex PCR, and the TCRdb table lists in-frame clones only, not all of them. The repertoire holds hundreds of thousands of clones, with about 75% as singletons. Sequencing input: PBMCs. These receptor sequences come from a woman in her 30s in good health and CMV-seronegative.

The V call is TRBV10-3, the J call TRBJ2-2; TRBD2 matches at 14 bases. The CDR3 sequence is 14 residues long. J gave up 5 bases and V 8 bases, and 1 base lay outside the gene matches. Germline V gene data show CDR1 as ENHRY and CDR2 as SYGVKD. Here the CDR3 DNA reads TGTGCCATCGGGACTAGCGGGAGTACCGGGGAGCTGTTTTTT. It yields the protein CAIGTSGSTGELFF.

The V gene is TRBV7-8, the J gene TRBJ2-3, with 9 nucleotides matching TRBD2. Germline V gene data show CDR1 as SGHVS and CDR2 as FQNEAQ. There are 19 residues in the CDR3. Trimming at V came to 5 bases and at J to 0 bases, leaving 15 bases not matched to a gene. In DNA form, the CDR3 reads TGTGCCAGCAGCCCCGATGAGCTAGCGGGGTATCTAAGCACAGATACGCAGTATTTT. Translating gives CASSPDELAGYLSTDTQYF.

The chain has TRBV30 and TRBJ2-3, with TRBD1 as a possible D gene (6 bases). V was cut by 0 bases and J by 11 bases, with 9 bases left in between. The CDR3 is 11 amino acids. Germline values: CDR1 GTSNPN, CDR2 SVGIG (reference sequence). The CDR3 nucleotides are TGTGCCTGGAGTGTTGGACAGTGGCAGTATTTT. Encoded protein: CAWSVGQWQYF.

The chain links TRBV6-1 to TRBJ1-1; D not resolved. This CDR3 has 17 residues. Germline lookup yields CDR1 MNHNS and CDR2 SASEGT. Trimming shortened V by 0 bases and J by 0 bases, and 14 bases separated the two germline ends. The CDR3 spells CASSEAKTGIMNTEAFF. As DNA, the CDR3 is TGTGCCAGCAGTGAAGCGAAGACGGGAATCATGAACACTGAAGCTTTCTTT.

V is TRBV9 and J is TRBJ2-5, with 7 bases lining up with TRBD1. Germline assignment: CDR1 SGDLS and CDR2 YYNGEE. The V gene end was trimmed by 0 bases and the J gene end by 2 bases; junction bases not matched to a gene: 7. The CDR3 has 16 amino acids. CDR3: CASSVGRGPGQETQYF. The CDR3 DNA reads TGTGCCAGCAGCGTAGGAAGGGGGCCGGGGCAAGAGACCCAGTACTTC.

The genes are TRBV5-1 and TRBJ2-2; D possibly corresponds to TRBD2 (5 bases). Germline V gene sequence: CDR1 SGHRS, CDR2 YFSETQ. The CDR3 is made up of 16 amino acids. Trimming took 1 base from V and 1 from J, leaving 11 bases between them. CDR3 sequence (DNA): TGCGCCAGCAGCTTGAAACCCGGGGAGAACACCGGGGAGCTGTTTTTT. Protein sequence: CASSLKPGENTGELFF.

This clone has more than one count but fewer than ten. The chain joins TRBV28 to TRBJ1-4; D uncertain. V gave up 6 bases and J gave up 7 bases, with 15 bases separating them. This CDR3 has 14 residues. Germline V gene lookup returns CDR1 MDHEN and CDR2 SYDVKM. In nucleotides, the CDR3 is TGTGCCAGCAGCTCCGCCGGGGTCCGTGAAAAACTGTTTTTT. Encoded protein: CASSSAGVREKLFF.

V is TRBV7-6 and J is TRBJ2-2; no clear D. With 1 base removed from V and 6 bases from J, the gap between germline ends came to 9 bases. Germline CDR1 is SGHVS and CDR2 is FNYEAQ. CDR3 length: 14 amino acids. CDR3 residues: CASSLGRYPGELFF. The CDR3 DNA follows: TGTGCCAGCAGCTTAGGGAGATATCCCGGGGAGCTGTTTTTT.

The chain carries TRBV5-1 and TRBJ2-5; D perhaps matches TRBD1 (6 bases). The DNA matches TRBJ2-7 better at its end, which makes the J call doubtful. The CDR3 is made up of 14 amino acids. Looked up from germline, CDR1 is SGHRS and CDR2 is YFSETQ. CDR3 residues: CASSPRQGSYEQYF. Here the CDR3 DNA reads TGCGCCAGCAGCCCCCGCCAGGGGTCCTACGAGCAGTACTTC.

The chain carries TRBV7-8 and TRBJ2-7; TRBD1 agrees at 11 bases. The length of the CDR3 is 13 residues. CDR1 and CDR2 (germline): SGHVS, FQNEAQ. Germline trimming cut 10 bases from V and 3 bases from J; bases unmatched to any gene: 5. The CDR3 bases are TGTGCCACCTTGGGACAGGGGGACTACGAGCAGTACTTC. As protein: CATLGQGDYEQYF.

This clone has only one observation. At one of its ends the junction is not consistent with the germline gene, which may arise from a read error. The chain employs TRBV6-6 and TRBJ1-3, with unresolved D. Germline CDR1 is MNHNY and CDR2 is SVGAGI (reference sequence). This CDR3 has 15 amino acids. The chain's CDR3 is CASSSTALSGSTIYF. The CDR3 nucleotides are TGTGCCAGCAGCTCCACAGCACTCTCTGGAAGCACCATATATTTT.